Below are 29 T cell receptor beta chains sequenced from a single sample in a study of early T cells in non-severe SARS-CoV-2 infection. Using its own MiXCR run on the 5' RACE reads, TCRdb lists one record per CDR3 protein. The data show 50,000 to 70,000 distinct CDR3 sequences, approximately 9% seen once. Sequencing was done on a sample of whole blood. These receptors originate from an adult who was a healthcare worker with PCR-confirmed SARS-CoV-2 infection or an uninfected control (not recorded which).

In its sample, this clonotype was seen many times. The chain employs TRBV7-6 and TRBJ1-4; D is unresolved. Germline V gene sequence: CDR1 SGHVS, CDR2 FNYEAQ. This CDR3 is 14 amino acids long. The germline V and J ends were trimmed by 3 bases and 1 base, with 6 bases remaining between them. The CDR3 DNA follows: TGTGCCAGCAGCTTGTATGTAACTAATGAAAAACTGTTTTTT. Translating it yields CASSLYVTNEKLFF. The variable domain in full, completed from reference TRBV7-6 and TRBJ1-4, reads GAGVSQSPRYKVTKRGQDVALRCDPISGHVSLYWYRQALGQGPEFLTYFNYEAQQDKSGLPNDRFSAERPEGSISTLTIQRTEQRDSAMYRCASSLYVTNEKLFFGSGTQLSVL.

The rearrangement links TRBV4-3 to TRBJ2-3; 9 nucleotides match TRBD2. The CDR3 is 17 residues long. Germline values: CDR1 LGHNA, CDR2 YSLEER. With V trimmed by 0 bases and J by 2 bases, 6 bases remained unmatched. The CDR3 protein is CASSQDRLAGNTDTQYF. The CDR3 coding sequence is TGCGCCAGCAGCCAAGATCGGCTAGCGGGAAACACAGATACGCAGTATTTT.

Here the CDR3 reads CATKGRVGSSYEQYF. The DNA of the CDR3 is TGTGCCACCAAGGGGAGGGTTGGAAGCTCCTACGAGCAGTACTTC. The genes are TRBV19 and TRBJ2-7, with TRBD2 matching over 7 bases. CDR3 size: 15 residues. The germline CDR1 and CDR2 sequences are LNHDA and SQIVND (reference sequence). The trim removed 10 bases at V and 0 bases at J, leaving 12 bases unmatched. Together with reference TRBV19 and TRBJ2-7, the CDR3 gives the full variable domain: DGGITQSPKYLFRKEGQNVTLSCEQNLNHDAMYWYRQDPGQGLRLIYYSQIVNDFQKGDIAEGYSVSREKKESFPLTVTSAQKNPTAFYLCATKGRVGSSYEQYFGPGTRLTVT.

This clonotype was observed at least ten times. V and J are TRBV12-3 or TRBV12-4 and TRBJ2-2; D gene ambiguous. The V gene lost 5 bases and the J gene lost 5 bases, with 9 bases spanning the gap. This CDR3 spans 13 amino acids. The CDR3 region is CASSERLTGELFF. In nucleotides, the CDR3 is TGTGCCAGCAGTGAGCGTTTAACCGGGGAGCTGTTTTTT.

The chain joins TRBV7-9 to TRBJ2-1; 10 bases line up with TRBD2. Germline loops: CDR1 SEHNR, CDR2 FQNEAQ (reference sequence). The junction had 14 bases not matched to a gene; V was cut back by 5 bases and J by 4 bases. The CDR3 has 18 residues. CDR3 DNA: TGTGCCAGCAGCCCGGATGGGGTTAGCGGGAGGACTTACAATGAGCAGTTCTTC. Translated, it gives CASSPDGVSGRTYNEQFF.

The rearrangement joins TRBV20-1 to TRBJ1-2; TRBD1 matches 8 bases. Germline V gene sequence: CDR1 DFQATT, CDR2 SNEGSKA (reference sequence). The V gene end was trimmed by 3 bases and the J gene end by 1 base; junction bases not matched to a gene: 4. CDR3 length: 14 residues. The DNA for the CDR3 is TGCAGTGCTAGTCAGGGGGCCTTTAACTATGGCTACACCTTC. Translating gives CSASQGAFNYGYTF.

The V and J genes are TRBV5-4 and TRBJ2-2; 9 positions match TRBD1. J was trimmed by 6 bases and V by 4 bases; bases with no gene match: 13. Germline CDR1 reads SGHNT; CDR2 reads YYREEE (reference sequence). The CDR3 totals 17 residues. The CDR3 DNA reads as TGTGCCAGCAGCCCGACCTTACAGGGGGCGGTATCCGGGGAGCTGTTTTTT. The encoded protein is CASSPTLQGAVSGELFF.

This clonotype was seen a handful of times. The chain uses TRBV29-1 and TRBJ1-2; D is ambiguous. Germline V lookup: CDR1 SQVTM, CDR2 ANQGSEA. V lost 3 bases, J lost 5 bases, and 7 bases lay in between. The CDR3 spans 11 residues. The DNA for the CDR3 is TGCAGCGTTGATTTCGAGTATGGCTACACCTTC. Its translation: CSVDFEYGYTF.

This clonotype came up many times. The chain employs TRBV20-1 and TRBJ2-5, with TRBD2 identical over 7 bases. Germline lookup yields CDR1 DFQATT and CDR2 SNEGSKA (reference sequence). The CDR3 is made up of 13 amino acids. The J segment lost 5 bases and the V segment lost 5 bases, leaving 8 bases of the junction unmatched. The CDR3 sequence is CSAWDYSTETQYF. The CDR3 DNA sequence: TGCAGTGCTTGGGACTACAGTACCGAGACCCAGTACTTC.

The rearrangement uses TRBV12-3 or TRBV12-4 and TRBJ1-1; D possibly corresponds to TRBD1 (5 bases). The CDR3 covers 11 residues. V was shortened by 7 bases and J by 11 bases, with 14 bases between the two germline ends. CDR3 DNA: TGTGCCAGCACCCTCGACTACAGGGCTTTCTTT. This gives the protein CASTLDYRAFF.

This clonotype was counted between two and nine times. The chain employs TRBV20-1 and TRBJ2-7; the match to TRBD1 covers 8 bases. CDR1 is DFQATT, CDR2 SNEGSKA, per germline (reference sequence). V dropped 5 bases and J dropped 5; count of bases not matched to a gene: 11. The CDR3 sequence is 14 residues long. CDR3 DNA: TGCAGTGCTCCCATACCCGACAGGGGCCACGAGCAGTACTTC. Translated: CSAPIPDRGHEQYF.

This clonotype was seen repeatedly, ten times or more. The chain carries TRBV12-3 or TRBV12-4 and TRBJ2-2; TRBD2 matches 7 bases. V trimming: 5 bases; J trimming: 6 bases; junction bases outside the gene matches: 12. CDR3 size: 16 residues. The CDR3 DNA follows: TGTGCCAGCAGTCTCCGGGACTACATCTCCGCCGGGGAGCTGTTTTTT. This encodes CASSLRDYISAGELFF.

This clonotype was observed at least ten times. The chain couples TRBV24-1 to TRBJ2-1, with 10 positions matching TRBD1. CDR1 KGHDR and CDR2 SFDVKD come from the germline V gene. This CDR3 contains 15 residues. Trimming at V came to 7 bases and at J to 7 bases, leaving 9 bases not matched to a gene. CDR3 amino acids: CATSAGDRGWNEQFF. The CDR3 DNA follows: TGTGCCACCAGCGCCGGGGACAGGGGTTGGAATGAGCAGTTCTTC.

Remarks on this clonotype: This could be a read error, since a much larger clone is one nucleotide away. The chain combines TRBV28 with TRBJ2-3; D ambiguous. The CDR3 length is 13 residues. Germline V lookup: CDR1 MDHEN, CDR2 SYDVKM. The CDR3 DNA reads TGTGCCAACAGTATACCTCAAAGGGATACGCAGTATTTT. It yields the protein CANSIPQRDTQYF.

This clonotype was observed many times. The chain recombines TRBV20-1 with TRBJ1-5; D possibly corresponds to TRBD1 (5 bases). Germline assignment: CDR1 DFQATT and CDR2 SNEGSKA (reference sequence). The ends were cut back, 1 base at V and 7 bases at J, with 14 bases in the middle. This CDR3 comprises 14 residues. The CDR3: CSARAPRPGQPQHF. The CDR3 coding sequence is TGCAGTGCTAGAGCCCCCCGTCCAGGGCAGCCCCAGCATTTT.

This clonotype has a count of ten or more. The chain joins TRBV11-2 to TRBJ1-1; 8 bases map to TRBD1. The J segment lost 0 bases and the V segment lost 1 base, leaving 4 bases of the junction unmatched. CDR1 is SGHAT, CDR2 FQNNGV, per germline. The CDR3 is made up of 16 amino acids. CDR3 in DNA: TGTGCCAGCAGCTTAGGGGGACAGGCGATGAACACTGAAGCTTTCTTT. It specifies CASSLGGQAMNTEAFF.

V gene TRBV20-1 combines with J gene TRBJ2-3; D perhaps matches TRBD1 (5 bases). Trimming removed 3 bases at V and 6 bases at J, with 22 bases between. Germline values: CDR1 DFQATT, CDR2 SNEGSKA (reference sequence). The CDR3 has 16 amino acids. CDR3 in amino acids: CSARGPPREWSDTQYF. The DNA of the CDR3 is TGCAGTGCTAGGGGGCCCCCCAGGGAATGGTCCGATACGCAGTATTTT.

This clonotype was detected ten times or more. J is TRBJ2-7 and V is TRBV6-1; 7 bases align to TRBD2. Germline V gives CDR1 MNHNS, CDR2 SASEGT. The CDR3 runs 15 residues. Losses at the gene ends were 3 bases for V and 3 bases for J; bases not matched to a gene: 8. The CDR3 is CASSDQAGRNYEQYF. The CDR3 bases are TGTGCCAGCAGTGACCAAGCGGGAAGAAACTACGAGCAGTACTTC.

This chain uses TRBV28 with TRBJ1-5, with 7 bases identical to TRBD1. The CDR3 contains 14 residues. CDR1 is MDHEN and CDR2 is SYDVKM in the germline V gene. Trimming at V came to 2 bases and at J to 6 bases, leaving 4 bases not matched to a gene. The CDR3 sequence is CASSLGGTVQPQHF. The CDR3, as DNA: TGTGCCAGCAGTTTAGGTGGGACAGTTCAGCCCCAGCATTTT.

This clonotype has just a few counts. V gene TRBV10-2 combines with J gene TRBJ2-2, with D perhaps TRBD2 (6 bases). The CDR3 is made up of 12 amino acids. CDR1 is WSHSY, CDR2 SAAADI, per germline. The germline V and J ends were trimmed by 6 bases and 4 bases, with 6 bases remaining between them. The CDR3 sequence is CASRGGTGELFF. CDR3 bases: TGCGCCAGCAGGGGGGGCACCGGGGAGCTGTTTTTT.

This clonotype was seen at least ten times. The V gene is TRBV11-3, the J gene TRBJ2-2, with TRBD2 identical over 9 bases. Germline loops: CDR1 SGHNT, CDR2 YENEEA. The CDR3 is 16 residues long. J gave up 4 bases and V 5 bases, and 8 bases lay outside the gene matches. CDR3 residues: CASSPIAGATTGELFF. The CDR3 bases are TGTGCCAGCAGCCCCATAGCGGGAGCGACCACCGGGGAGCTGTTTTTT.

The rearrangement uses TRBV29-1 and TRBJ2-2, with a possible D match to TRBD1 (5 bases). CDR3 length: 14 residues. CDR1 and CDR2 from the germline V gene are SQVTM and ANQGSEA. V was shortened by 6 bases and J by 0 bases, with 11 bases between the two germline ends. CDR3 in amino acids: CSVKGPSNTGELFF. Written as DNA, the CDR3 is TGCAGCGTCAAGGGGCCTTCGAACACCGGGGAGCTGTTTTTT.

This clonotype occurred a few times. The rearrangement joins TRBV2 to TRBJ1-1; D remains ambiguous. The V gene lost 6 bases and the J gene lost 5 bases, with 10 bases spanning the gap. Germline CDR1 reads SNHLY; CDR2 reads FYNNEI. This CDR3 is 12 amino acids long. DNA for the CDR3: TGTGCCAGCAGGGGCGAGACGACTGAAGCTTTCTTT. Its protein is CASRGETTEAFF.

This rearrangement joins TRBV12-3 or TRBV12-4 to TRBJ1-5, with 8 positions matching TRBD1. This CDR3 is built from 18 residues. Trimming at V came to 7 bases and at J to 0 bases, leaving 14 bases not matched to a gene. CDR3 nucleotides: TGTGCCAGCATATACCACGGGACAGGAACACCTAGCAATCAGCCCCAGCATTTT. Protein sequence: CASIYHGTGTPSNQPQHF.

The rearrangement uses TRBV5-1 and TRBJ2-1; D is possibly TRBD2 (5 bases). Germline CDR1 reads SGHRS; CDR2 reads YFSETQ. The CDR3 is 17 amino acids. Trimming removed 1 base from V and 7 bases from J, with 21 bases in between. Here the CDR3 reads CASSLRAADSLRNEQFF. DNA for the CDR3: TGCGCCAGCAGCTTGCGAGCGGCCGACTCCCTAAGGAATGAGCAGTTCTTC.

This chain connects TRBV6-6 to TRBJ1-6, with 10 positions matching TRBD1. The germline V gene has CDR1 MNHNY and CDR2 SVGAGI (reference sequence). With 4 bases clipped from V and 7 bases from J, the junction kept 4 bases outside the gene matches. The CDR3 loop spans 15 amino acids. Here the CDR3 DNA reads TGTGCCAGCAGTTCCCAGGGACAGGGGAATTCACCCCTCCACTTT. Its protein product is CASSSQGQGNSPLHF.

This clonotype was detected a few times. CDR3 sequence: CASGFNEQFF. Here the CDR3 DNA reads TGTGCCAGCGGTTTCAATGAGCAGTTCTTC. This sequence joins TRBV6-6 and TRBJ2-1; D gene uncertain. The CDR3 covers 10 residues. V lost 8 bases, J lost 6 bases, and 5 bases lay in between. Germline CDR1 MNHNY, CDR2 SVGAGI (reference sequence).

In this sample, this clonotype turned up many times. The chain carries TRBV20-1 and TRBJ2-7; maybe TRBD2 (7 bases). V shed 1 base and J shed 0 bases, with 13 bases lying between them. This CDR3 has 15 residues. Germline lookup yields CDR1 DFQATT and CDR2 SNEGSKA (reference sequence). CDR3 sequence: CSARGTAGRSYEQYF. The CDR3 DNA follows: TGCAGTGCTAGAGGGACAGCGGGGCGCTCCTACGAGCAGTACTTC.

This clonotype occurred a few times. The chain has TRBV10-3 and TRBJ2-7, with D perhaps given as TRBD1 or TRBD2 (5 bases each). There are 14 residues in the CDR3. V was shortened by 2 bases and J by 5 bases, with 13 bases between the two germline ends. Germline V gene lookup returns CDR1 ENHRY and CDR2 SYGVKD. The CDR3 protein is CAISETGTIDEQYF. The CDR3 region has the DNA TGTGCCATCAGTGAGACCGGGACCATTGACGAGCAGTACTTC.